This record covers a single T cell receptor beta chain. The repertoire was sequenced with immunoSEQ multiplex PCR; TCRdb's copy has only in-frame clones and lacks some. The sample records some 200,000 clones, 65% to 85% being singletons. The data are from a study of cytomegalovirus exposure and HLA in healthy donors. The donors were members of the approximately 130-subject validation cohort (separate from the roughly 660-subject first cohort). This clonotype was sampled from a woman under 30 in good health and CMV-seropositive. The sample consisted of PBMCs.

DNA for the CDR3: TGTGCCAGCAGCCAGCGAAGGGAGAGCTATGGCTACACCTTC. Residues: CASSQRRESYGYTF. The rearrangement uses TRBV5-4 and TRBJ1-2; no clear D gene. The germline V gene encodes CDR1 SGHNT and CDR2 YYREEE (reference sequence). Trimming pared 4 bases from V and 4 bases from J, leaving 14 bases between. The CDR3 covers 14 residues.